The rows below give T cell receptor beta chains drawn from one sample of a study of a mutant IDH1 vaccine in newly diagnosed glioma. The protocol was immunoSEQ multiplex PCR, while the TCRdb copy is restricted to in-frame clones and leaves out a portion. Of tens of thousands of clones in the sample, around 80% are singletons; the top ten hold 3.5% to 4.5%. The antigens for these receptors are not known. The material sequenced was PBMCs, taken from a glioma patient whose treatment included an IDH1 peptide vaccine. Receptors originate from a young man with glioma. Both conserved end residues are part of each CDR3. Each record gives: D gene, V gene, J gene, clone size, CDR3 DNA, CDR3 protein. D genes are given only for firm matches. Size tells how often a clone was seen (once, few, many) or the class of an expanded clone, and some rows leave it out.

>-|TRBV6-5|TRBJ1-2|-
TGTGCCAGCAGTTACGGACTAGGGACCGTTGGCTACACCTTC
CASSYGLGTVGYTF
>-|TRBV11-2|TRBJ2-5|-
TGTGCCAGCAGCTCCGAAGAGACCCAGTACTTC
CASSSEETQYF
>-|TRBV7-8|TRBJ1-3|once
TGTGCCAGCAGCCCGGTGGGGGGCTCTGGAAACACCATATATTTT
CASSPVGGSGNTIYF
>TRBD1|TRBV2|TRBJ1-2|-
TGTGCCGCGGTAGACAGGGTTGGCTATGGCTACACCTTC
CAAVDRVGYGYTF
>-|TRBV4-1|TRBJ1-1|-
TGCGCCAGCAGCCCTCGGGGGGGCGTAATGAACACTGAAGCTTTCTTT
CASSPRGGVMNTEAFF
>-|TRBV5-1|TRBJ1-1|-
TGCGCCAGCAGCTTGGAACAGGCCGGGAACACTGAAGCTTTCTTT
CASSLEQAGNTEAFF
>-|TRBV19|TRBJ1-2|-
TGTGCCAGTAGTAGGACAAGTGCTGGCTACACCTTC
CASSRTSAGYTF
>-|TRBV28|TRBJ2-7|-
TGTGCCAGCAGTTTATTCAGGGCCTACGAGCAGTACTTC
CASSLFRAYEQYF
>TRBD1|TRBV5-1|TRBJ2-3|once
TGCGCCAGCAGCGAAGGGGACAGACTTCCCACAGATACGCAGTATTTT
CASSEGDRLPTDTQYF
>-|TRBV19|TRBJ1-6|-
TGTGCCAGTAGTGGACAAGGTAATTCACCCCTCCACTTT
CASSGQGNSPLHF
>-|TRBV11-2|TRBJ2-1|-
TGTGCCAGCAGCCAATTGAGCACGGGGGGCGGGCACAATGAGCAGTTCTTC
CASSQLSTGGGHNEQFF
>TRBD2|TRBV19|TRBJ2-7|once
TGTGCCAGTAGTATGATGTTAGGGACTAGCGTCGAGCAGTACTTC
CASSMMLGTSVEQYF
>TRBD1|TRBV5-1|TRBJ2-5|-
TGCGCCAGCAGCTACCCGGACAGGGATTTTGAGACCCAGTACTTC
CASSYPDRDFETQYF
>-|TRBV10-3|TRBJ1-3|-
TGTGCCATCAGTGAGGCGACAGACTCTGGAAACACCATATATTTT
CAISEATDSGNTIYF
>TRBD1|TRBV28|TRBJ1-1|-
TGTGCCAGCAGTTTATTGACAGGGTTCGCTTTCTTT
CASSLLTGFAFF
>TRBD1|TRBV29-1|TRBJ2-7|-
TGCAGCGTTAGAGGGACAGGGTACTACGAGCAGTACTTC
CSVRGTGYYEQYF
>-|TRBV28|TRBJ2-7|few
TGTGCCAGCAGTTCTATTTTGGTCGGACGGGACGATTCCGCATCCTACGAGCAGTACTTC
CASSSILVGRDDSASYEQYF